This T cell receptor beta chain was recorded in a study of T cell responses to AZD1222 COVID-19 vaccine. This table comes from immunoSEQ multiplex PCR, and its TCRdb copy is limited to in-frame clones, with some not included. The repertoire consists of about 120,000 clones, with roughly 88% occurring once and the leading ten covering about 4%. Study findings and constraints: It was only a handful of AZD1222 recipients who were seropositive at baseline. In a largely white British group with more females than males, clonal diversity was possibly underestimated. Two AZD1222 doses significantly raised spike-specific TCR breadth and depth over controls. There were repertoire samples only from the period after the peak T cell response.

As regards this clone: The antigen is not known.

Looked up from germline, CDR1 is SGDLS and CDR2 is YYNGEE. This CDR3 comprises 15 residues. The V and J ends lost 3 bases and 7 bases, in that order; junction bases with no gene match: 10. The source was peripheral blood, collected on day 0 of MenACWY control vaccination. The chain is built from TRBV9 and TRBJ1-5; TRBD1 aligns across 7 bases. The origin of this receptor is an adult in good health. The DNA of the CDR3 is TGTGCCAGCAGCGCCTTCGACAGGGAAGGACAGCCCCAGCATTTT. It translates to CASSAFDREGQPQHF. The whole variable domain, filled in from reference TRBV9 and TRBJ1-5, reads DSGVTQTPKHLITATGQRVTLRCSPRSGDLSVYWYQQSLDQGLQFLIQYYNGEERAKGNILERFSAQQFPDLHSELNLSSLELGDSALYFCASSAFDREGQPQHFGDGTRLSIL.